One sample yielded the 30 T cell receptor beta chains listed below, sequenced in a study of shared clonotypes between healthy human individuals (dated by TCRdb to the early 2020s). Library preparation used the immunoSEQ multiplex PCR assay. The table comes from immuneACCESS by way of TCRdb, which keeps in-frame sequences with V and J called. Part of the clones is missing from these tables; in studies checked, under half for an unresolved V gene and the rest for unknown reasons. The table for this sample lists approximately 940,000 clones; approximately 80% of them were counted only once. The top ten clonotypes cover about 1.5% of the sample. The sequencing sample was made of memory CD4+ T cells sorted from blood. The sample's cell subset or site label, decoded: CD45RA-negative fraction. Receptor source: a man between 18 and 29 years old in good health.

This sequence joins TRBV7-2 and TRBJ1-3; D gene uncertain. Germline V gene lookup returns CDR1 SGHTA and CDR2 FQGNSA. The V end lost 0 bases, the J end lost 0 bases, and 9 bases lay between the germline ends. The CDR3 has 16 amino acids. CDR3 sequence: CASSLAQMPSGNTIYF. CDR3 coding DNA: TGTGCCAGCAGCTTAGCGCAGATGCCCTCTGGAAACACCATATATTTT.

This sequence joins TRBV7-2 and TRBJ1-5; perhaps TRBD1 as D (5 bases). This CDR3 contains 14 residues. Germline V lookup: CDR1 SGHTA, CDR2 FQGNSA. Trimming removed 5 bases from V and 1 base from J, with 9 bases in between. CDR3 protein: CASSQGPSNQPQHF. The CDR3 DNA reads TGTGCCAGCAGCCAGGGACCGAGCAATCAGCCCCAGCATTTT.

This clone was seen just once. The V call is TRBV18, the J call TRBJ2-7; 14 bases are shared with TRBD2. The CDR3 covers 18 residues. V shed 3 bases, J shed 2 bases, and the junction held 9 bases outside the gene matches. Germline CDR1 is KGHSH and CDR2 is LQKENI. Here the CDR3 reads CASSPGTSGSGIPYEQYF. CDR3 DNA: TGTGCCAGCTCACCCGGGACTAGCGGGAGCGGGATACCCTACGAGCAGTACTTC.

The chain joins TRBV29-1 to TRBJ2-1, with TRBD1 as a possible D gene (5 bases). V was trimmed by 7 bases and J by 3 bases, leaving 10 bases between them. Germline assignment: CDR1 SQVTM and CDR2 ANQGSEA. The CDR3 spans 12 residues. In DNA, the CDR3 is TGCAGCGCAAAGCAGGGCTACAATGAGCAGTTCTTC. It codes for CSAKQGYNEQFF.

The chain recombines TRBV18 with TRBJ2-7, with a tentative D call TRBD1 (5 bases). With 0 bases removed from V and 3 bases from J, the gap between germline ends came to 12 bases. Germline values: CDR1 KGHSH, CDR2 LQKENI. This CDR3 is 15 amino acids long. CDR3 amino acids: CASSPPARESYEQYF. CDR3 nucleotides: TGTGCCAGCTCACCACCCGCCAGGGAAAGCTACGAGCAGTACTTC.

CDR3 in DNA: TGTGCCAGTAGAAATTACCGGGACTCTGGCTACGAGCAGTACTTC. Translating it yields CASRNYRDSGYEQYF. This chain uses TRBV19 with TRBJ2-7; D is possibly TRBD2 (6 bases). The V gene's germline CDR1 is LNHDA and CDR2 SQIVND (reference sequence). The CDR3 totals 15 residues. Trimming left V 6 bases short and J 3 bases short, with 18 bases between.

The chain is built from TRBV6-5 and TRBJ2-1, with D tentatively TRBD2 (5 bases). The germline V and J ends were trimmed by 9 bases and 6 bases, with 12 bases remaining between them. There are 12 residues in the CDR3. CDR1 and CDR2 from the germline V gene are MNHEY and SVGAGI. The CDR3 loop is CASGRVSNEQFF. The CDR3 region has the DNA TGTGCCAGTGGGAGAGTGTCCAATGAGCAGTTCTTC.

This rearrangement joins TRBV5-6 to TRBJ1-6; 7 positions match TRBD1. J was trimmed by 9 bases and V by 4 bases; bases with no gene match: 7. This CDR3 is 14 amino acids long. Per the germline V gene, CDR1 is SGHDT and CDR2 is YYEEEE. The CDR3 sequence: CASSLTDRASPLHF. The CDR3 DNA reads TGTGCCAGCAGCCTGACAGACAGGGCTTCACCCCTCCACTTT.

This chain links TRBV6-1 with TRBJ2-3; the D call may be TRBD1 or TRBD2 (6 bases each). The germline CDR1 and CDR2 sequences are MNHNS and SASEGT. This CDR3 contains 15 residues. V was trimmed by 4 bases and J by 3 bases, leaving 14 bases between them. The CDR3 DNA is TGTGCCAGCAGTGTGAAGGGGGGCGGGACAGATACGCAGTATTTT. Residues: CASSVKGGGTDTQYF.

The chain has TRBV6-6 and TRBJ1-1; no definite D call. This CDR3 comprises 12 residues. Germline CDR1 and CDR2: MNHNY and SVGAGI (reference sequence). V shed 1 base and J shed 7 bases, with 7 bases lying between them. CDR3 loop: CASSYLGNEAFF. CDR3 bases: TGTGCCAGCAGTTACTTGGGGAATGAAGCTTTCTTT.

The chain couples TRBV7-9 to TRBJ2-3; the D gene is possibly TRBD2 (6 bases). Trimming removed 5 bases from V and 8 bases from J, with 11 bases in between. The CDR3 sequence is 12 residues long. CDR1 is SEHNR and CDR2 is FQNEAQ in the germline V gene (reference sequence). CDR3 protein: CASSPMRGTQYF. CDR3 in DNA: TGTGCCAGCAGCCCCATGCGGGGTACGCAGTATTTT.

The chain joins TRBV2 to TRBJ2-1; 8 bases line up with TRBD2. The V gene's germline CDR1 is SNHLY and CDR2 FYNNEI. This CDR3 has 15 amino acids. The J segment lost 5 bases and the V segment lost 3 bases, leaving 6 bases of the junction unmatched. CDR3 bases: TGTGCCAGCAGTGACGGGACTAGACGGCACAATGAGCAGTTCTTC. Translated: CASSDGTRRHNEQFF. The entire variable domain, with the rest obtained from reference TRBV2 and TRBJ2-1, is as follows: EPEVTQTPSHQVTQMGQEVILRCVPISNHLYFYWYRQILGQKVEFLVSFYNNEISEKSEIFDDQFSVERPDGSNFTLKIRSTKLEDSAMYFCASSDGTRRHNEQFFGPGTRLTVL.

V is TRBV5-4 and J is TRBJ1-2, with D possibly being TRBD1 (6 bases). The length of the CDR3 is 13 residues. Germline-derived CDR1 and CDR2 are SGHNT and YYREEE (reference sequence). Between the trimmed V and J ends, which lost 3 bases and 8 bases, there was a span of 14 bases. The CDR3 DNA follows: TGTGCCAGCAGCTCACAGGGTGTTAGGGGCTACACCTTC. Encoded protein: CASSSQGVRGYTF. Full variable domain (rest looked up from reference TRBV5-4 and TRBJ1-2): ETGVTQSPTHLIKTRGQQVTLRCSSQSGHNTVSWYQQALGQGPQFIFQYYREEENGRGNFPPRFSGLQFPNYSSELNVNALELDDSALYLCASSSQGVRGYTFGSGTRLTVV.

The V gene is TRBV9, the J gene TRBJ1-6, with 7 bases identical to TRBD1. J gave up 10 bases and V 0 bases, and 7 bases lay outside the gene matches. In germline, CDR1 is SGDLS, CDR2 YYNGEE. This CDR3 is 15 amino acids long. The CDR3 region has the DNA TGTGCCAGCAGCGTAGAGGACAGGACTTGGTCACCCCTCCACTTT. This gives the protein CASSVEDRTWSPLHF.

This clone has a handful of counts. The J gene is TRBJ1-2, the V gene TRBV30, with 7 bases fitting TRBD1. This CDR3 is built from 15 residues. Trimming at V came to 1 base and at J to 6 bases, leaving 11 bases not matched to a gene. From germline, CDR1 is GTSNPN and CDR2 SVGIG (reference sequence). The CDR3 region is CAWSALRTGRDGYTF. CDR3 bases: TGTGCCTGGAGTGCCTTAAGGACAGGCAGAGATGGCTACACCTTC.

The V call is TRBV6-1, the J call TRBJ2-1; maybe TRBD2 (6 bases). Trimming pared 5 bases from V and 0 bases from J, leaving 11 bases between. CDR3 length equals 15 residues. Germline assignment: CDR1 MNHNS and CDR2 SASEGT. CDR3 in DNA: TGTGCCAGCAGTCCTTGGGAGGTCTCCTACAATGAGCAGTTCTTC. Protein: CASSPWEVSYNEQFF.

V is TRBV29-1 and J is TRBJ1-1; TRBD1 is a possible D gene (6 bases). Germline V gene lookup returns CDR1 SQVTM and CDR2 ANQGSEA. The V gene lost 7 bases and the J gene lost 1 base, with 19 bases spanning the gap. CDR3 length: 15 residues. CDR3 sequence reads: CSAYTQGYGNTEAFF. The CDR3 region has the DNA TGCAGCGCCTACACTCAGGGGTACGGGAACACTGAAGCTTTCTTT. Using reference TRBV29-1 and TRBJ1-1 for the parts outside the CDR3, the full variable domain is SAVISQKPSRDICQRGTSLTIQCQVDSQVTMMFWYRQQPGQSLTLIATANQGSEATYESGFVIDKFPISRPNLTFSTLTVSNMSPEDSSIYLCSAYTQGYGNTEAFFGQGTRLTVV.

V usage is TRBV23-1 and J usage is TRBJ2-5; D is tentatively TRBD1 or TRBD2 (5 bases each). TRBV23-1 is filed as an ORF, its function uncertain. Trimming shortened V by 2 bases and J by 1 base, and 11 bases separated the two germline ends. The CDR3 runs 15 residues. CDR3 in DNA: TGCGCCAGCAGTCAAGGGGACGGGTCCCAAGAGACCCAGTACTTC. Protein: CASSQGDGSQETQYF.

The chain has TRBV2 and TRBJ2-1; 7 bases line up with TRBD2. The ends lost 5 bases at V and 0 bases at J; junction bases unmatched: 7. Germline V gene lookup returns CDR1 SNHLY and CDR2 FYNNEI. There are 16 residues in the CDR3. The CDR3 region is CASSLSGGSSYNEQFF. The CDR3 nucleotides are TGTGCCAGCAGTCTGTCCGGGGGGAGCTCCTACAATGAGCAGTTCTTC.

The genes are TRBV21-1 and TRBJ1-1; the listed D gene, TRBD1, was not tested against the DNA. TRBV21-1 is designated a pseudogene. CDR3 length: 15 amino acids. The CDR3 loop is CASSSPGQGVTEAFF. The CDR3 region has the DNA TGTGCCAGCAGCTCCCCGGGACAGGGGGTCACTGAAGCTTTCTTT.

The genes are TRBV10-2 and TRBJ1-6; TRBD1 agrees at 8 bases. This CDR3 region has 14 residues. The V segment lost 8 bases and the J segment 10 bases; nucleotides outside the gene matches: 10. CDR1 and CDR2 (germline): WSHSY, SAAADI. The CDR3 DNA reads TGCGCCAGCTCCGAAGCAGGGGGCGGCTCACCCCTCCACTTT. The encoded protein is CASSEAGGGSPLHF.

This CDR3 is CASSRHSDTGELFF. CDR3 DNA sequence: TGTGCCAGCAGCCGCCACTCGGACACCGGGGAGCTGTTTTTT. This rearrangement joins TRBV7-2 to TRBJ2-2, with no clear D. The V gene's germline CDR1 is SGHTA and CDR2 FQGNSA. The V end was cut by 5 bases, the J end by 3 bases, with 10 bases between. The CDR3 contains 14 residues. Drawing the rest from reference TRBV7-2 and TRBJ2-2, the complete variable domain is GAGVSQSPSNKVTEKGKDVELRCDPISGHTALYWYRQSLGQGLEFLIYFQGNSAPDKSGLPSDRFSAERTGGSVSTLTIQRTQQEDSAVYLCASSRHSDTGELFFGEGSRLTVL.

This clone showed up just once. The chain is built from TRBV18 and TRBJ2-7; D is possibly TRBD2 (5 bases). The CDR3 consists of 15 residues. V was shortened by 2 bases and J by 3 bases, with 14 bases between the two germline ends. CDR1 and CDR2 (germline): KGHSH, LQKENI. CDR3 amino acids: CASSPTGSDYYEQYF. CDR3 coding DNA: TGTGCCAGCTCACCAACCGGGTCCGACTACTACGAGCAGTACTTC.

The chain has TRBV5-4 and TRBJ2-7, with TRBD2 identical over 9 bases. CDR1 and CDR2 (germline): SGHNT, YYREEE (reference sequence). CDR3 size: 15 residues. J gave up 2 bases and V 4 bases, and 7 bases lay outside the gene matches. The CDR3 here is CASSLSGSPPYEQYF. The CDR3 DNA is TGTGCCAGCAGCCTTAGCGGGAGCCCTCCCTACGAGCAGTACTTC.

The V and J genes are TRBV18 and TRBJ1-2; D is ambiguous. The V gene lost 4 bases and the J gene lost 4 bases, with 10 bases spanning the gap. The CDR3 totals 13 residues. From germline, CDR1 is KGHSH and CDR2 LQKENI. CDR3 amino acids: CASSLTDAYGYTF. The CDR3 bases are TGTGCCAGCTCACTAACAGATGCCTATGGCTACACCTTC.

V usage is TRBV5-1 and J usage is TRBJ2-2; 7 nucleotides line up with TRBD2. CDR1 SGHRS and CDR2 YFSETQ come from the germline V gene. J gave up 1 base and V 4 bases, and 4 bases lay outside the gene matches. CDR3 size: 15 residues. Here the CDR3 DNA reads TGCGCCAGCAGCCGCCTAGCGGTGAACACCGGGGAGCTGTTTTTT. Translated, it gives CASSRLAVNTGELFF.

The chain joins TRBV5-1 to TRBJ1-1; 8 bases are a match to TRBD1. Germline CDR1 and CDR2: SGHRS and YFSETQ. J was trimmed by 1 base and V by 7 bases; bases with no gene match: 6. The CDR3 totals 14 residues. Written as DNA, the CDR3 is TGCGCCAGCGACCAAGGACAGGGGAACACTGAAGCTTTCTTT. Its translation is CASDQGQGNTEAFF.

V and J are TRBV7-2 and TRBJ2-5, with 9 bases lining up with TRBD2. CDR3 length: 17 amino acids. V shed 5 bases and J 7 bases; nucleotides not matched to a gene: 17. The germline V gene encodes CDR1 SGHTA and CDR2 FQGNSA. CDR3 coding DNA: TGTGCCAGCAGCCCCGTCGGGGCGGGGGGGAGCCGGGGGACCCAGTACTTC. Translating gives CASSPVGAGGSRGTQYF. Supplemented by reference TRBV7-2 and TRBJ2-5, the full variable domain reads GAGVSQSPSNKVTEKGKDVELRCDPISGHTALYWYRQSLGQGLEFLIYFQGNSAPDKSGLPSDRFSAERTGGSVSTLTIQRTQQEDSAVYLCASSPVGAGGSRGTQYFGPGTRLLVL.

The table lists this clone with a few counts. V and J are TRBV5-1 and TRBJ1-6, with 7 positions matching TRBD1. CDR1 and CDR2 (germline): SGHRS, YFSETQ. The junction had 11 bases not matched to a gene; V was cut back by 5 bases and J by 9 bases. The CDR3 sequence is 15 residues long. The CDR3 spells CASSPDRAQGSPLHF. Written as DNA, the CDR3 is TGCGCCAGCAGTCCCGACAGGGCGCAAGGTTCACCCCTCCACTTT.

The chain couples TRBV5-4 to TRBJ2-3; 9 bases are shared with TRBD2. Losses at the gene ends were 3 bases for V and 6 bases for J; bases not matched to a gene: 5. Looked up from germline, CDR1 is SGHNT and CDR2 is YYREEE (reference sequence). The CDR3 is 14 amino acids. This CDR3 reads CASSWGGRGDTQYF. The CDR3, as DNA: TGTGCCAGCAGCTGGGGCGGGAGGGGGGATACGCAGTATTTT.